These 24 T cell receptor beta chains originate from one sample sequenced in a study of OX40 agonist ivuxolimab in advanced cancers. Measured with immunoSEQ multiplex PCR; TCRdb has only the in-frame clones, and not every one. The sample records nearly 60,000 clones, over 75% being singletons. The sample in question was CD4+ or CD8+ T cells sorted from blood, obtained in a trial of the OX40 agonist ivuxolimab. The receptors originated from an adult with an advanced solid tumor such as melanoma, head and neck, liver or kidney cancer.

This clone occurred a few times. The chain joins TRBV19 to TRBJ2-3; 12 bases fit TRBD1. V was pared by 4 bases and J by 5 bases, with 19 bases of the junction left unmatched. Germline CDR1 is LNHDA and CDR2 is SQIVND (reference sequence). The CDR3 is 20 amino acids. This CDR3 reads CASSKFPGQGASAGRDTQYF. In DNA, the CDR3 is TGTGCCAGTAGTAAATTCCCGGGACAGGGGGCTTCTGCCGGCAGAGATACGCAGTATTTT.

The rearrangement joins TRBV19 to TRBJ2-3; D is uncertain. CDR3 size: 14 residues. Trimming pared 3 bases from V and 4 bases from J, leaving 11 bases between. Germline V gene sequence: CDR1 LNHDA, CDR2 SQIVND (reference sequence). In DNA, the CDR3 is TGTGCCAGTAGTATGCAAACGAAATCAGATACGCAGTATTTT. It specifies CASSMQTKSDTQYF.

This clone was seen only a few times. The chain combines TRBV7-2 with TRBJ2-2; the D is unclear. Per the germline V gene, CDR1 is SGHTA and CDR2 is FQGNSA. V was shortened by 1 base and J by 8 bases, with 8 bases between the two germline ends. The CDR3 has 13 residues. DNA for the CDR3: TGTGCCAGCAGCTTAGGCCCCCTGGGGGAGCTGTTTTTT. This codes for CASSLGPLGELFF.

The genes are TRBV7-7 and TRBJ2-2, with D hard to call. Trimming removed 1 base at V and 1 base at J, with 4 bases between. This CDR3 is built from 14 residues. Germline V lookup: CDR1 SSHAT, CDR2 FNYEAQ (reference sequence). The CDR3 nucleotides are TGTGCCAGCAGCTTAGAGGGGAACACCGGGGAGCTGTTTTTT. Translating gives CASSLEGNTGELFF. The whole variable domain, remainder taken from reference TRBV7-7 and TRBJ2-2, is GAGVSQSPRYKVTKRGQDVTLRCDPISSHATLYWYQQALGQGPEFLTYFNYEAQPDKSGLPSDRFSAERPEGSISTLTIQRTEQRDSAMYRCASSLEGNTGELFFGEGSRLTVL.

This clone was detected only a few times. The chain joins TRBV7-9 to TRBJ1-2, with D possibly being TRBD1 (5 bases). The CDR3 is 18 amino acids. Germline CDR1 SEHNR, CDR2 FQNEAQ (reference sequence). With 5 bases removed from V and 5 bases from J, the gap between germline ends came to 27 bases. CDR3 bases: TGTGCCAGCAGCCCCCGGCTTAGCCAGGGTGGAGGATATTATGGCTACACCTTC. It encodes CASSPRLSQGGGYYGYTF.

The rearrangement joins TRBV11-1 to TRBJ1-6, with a tentative D call TRBD1 (5 bases). This CDR3 comprises 14 residues. Germline CDR1 and CDR2: SGHAT and FQDESV (reference sequence). V dropped 3 bases and J dropped 6 bases, with 9 bases sitting between them. The CDR3 coding sequence is TGTGCCAGCAGCTTTTCGGGACCTAATTCACCCCTCCACTTT. Translating gives CASSFSGPNSPLHF.

CDR3 sequence reads: CASTPGTGETGELFF. In nucleotides, the CDR3 is TGCGCCAGCACCCCCGGGACAGGGGAAACCGGGGAGCTGTTTTTT. The chain couples TRBV5-1 to TRBJ2-2; 10 nucleotides agree with TRBD1. Germline V gene sequence: CDR1 SGHRS, CDR2 YFSETQ. With 6 bases clipped from V and 5 bases from J, the junction kept 7 bases outside the gene matches. This CDR3 region has 15 residues.

Here the CDR3 reads CASSLVFQGAVPNTGELFF. CDR3 in DNA: TGCGCCAGCAGCTTGGTTTTTCAGGGGGCGGTTCCGAACACCGGGGAGCTGTTTTTT. The genes are TRBV5-1 and TRBJ2-2; 8 bases are shared with TRBD1. The germline gives CDR1 SGHRS, CDR2 YFSETQ. V was pared by 0 bases and J by 0 bases, with 10 bases of the junction left unmatched. CDR3 length equals 19 residues.

The V and J genes are TRBV6-1 and TRBJ2-3, with 7 bases identical to TRBD2. This CDR3 is built from 15 residues. In germline, CDR1 is MNHNS, CDR2 SASEGT. With V trimmed by 4 bases and J by 1 base, 5 bases remained unmatched. The chain's CDR3 is CASSAVSGGTDTQYF. In nucleotides, the CDR3 is TGTGCCAGCAGTGCCGTAAGCGGGGGCACAGATACGCAGTATTTT.

This clone has a single count. The chain uses TRBV7-2 and TRBJ1-2; D ambiguous. Germline values: CDR1 SGHTA, CDR2 FQGNSA. Trimming left V 8 bases short and J 4 bases short, with 14 bases between. CDR3 length: 13 residues. CDR3 protein: CASSTLNTYGYTF. As DNA, the CDR3 is TGTGCCAGCTCTACGCTGAATACCTATGGCTACACCTTC.

The chain recombines TRBV4-2 with TRBJ2-7; tentative D call: TRBD2 (5 bases). The CDR3 totals 14 residues. The germline V gene encodes CDR1 LGHNA and CDR2 YNFKEQ. V gave up 1 base and J gave up 1 base, with 8 bases separating them. CDR3 residues: CASSQAGRSYEQYF. In DNA form, the CDR3 reads TGTGCCAGCAGCCAAGCGGGGAGATCCTACGAGCAGTACTTC.

This chain links TRBV7-8 with TRBJ1-1; 9 bases line up with TRBD1. V lost 6 bases and J lost 7; bases outside the gene matches: 9. Germline lookup yields CDR1 SGHVS and CDR2 FQNEAQ. The CDR3 has 14 amino acids. The CDR3 DNA reads TGTGCCAGCAGGGCTACAGGGGGCGGTAGTGAAGCTTTCTTT. Amino acids: CASRATGGGSEAFF.

The CDR3, as DNA: TGTGCCAGCAGCTTTCTCAATCAGCCCCAGCATTTT. Translation gives CASSFLNQPQHF. The V and J genes are TRBV7-9 and TRBJ1-5; D is unclear. There are 12 residues in the CDR3. CDR1 SEHNR and CDR2 FQNEAQ come from the germline V gene (reference sequence). V was trimmed by 3 bases and J by 3 bases, leaving 3 bases between them.

V and J are TRBV5-1 and TRBJ2-7, with D unclear. The CDR3 length is 14 residues. Germline V gene data show CDR1 as SGHRS and CDR2 as YFSETQ. Trimming took 0 bases from V and 2 from J, leaving 9 bases between them. The CDR3 DNA reads as TGCGCCAGCAGCTTGGACGACGAGGCCTACGAGCAGTACTTC. This encodes CASSLDDEAYEQYF.

The chain couples TRBV7-9 to TRBJ1-2; D not certain. CDR1 and CDR2 from the germline V gene are SEHNR and FQNEAQ (reference sequence). The V end was cut by 4 bases, the J end by 0 bases, with 12 bases between. CDR3 length equals 15 residues. The CDR3 DNA reads as TGTGCCAGCAGCTCGACCGGAATAGCTAACTATGGCTACACCTTC. This codes for CASSSTGIANYGYTF. The full variable domain, rest sourced from reference TRBV7-9 and TRBJ1-2, is DTGVSQNPRHKITKRGQNVTFRCDPISEHNRLYWYRQTLGQGPEFLTYFQNEAQLEKSRLLSDRFSAERPKGSFSTLEIQRTEQGDSAMYLCASSSTGIANYGYTFGSGTRLTVV.

This clone is categorized as medium-sized (0.01 to 0.1%). Other DNA sequences in this sample translate to the same CDR3. This chain links TRBV27 with TRBJ2-2; 9 nucleotides match TRBD2. Trimming at V came to 6 bases and at J to 2 bases, leaving 4 bases not matched to a gene. Germline lookup yields CDR1 MNHEY and CDR2 SMNVEV (reference sequence). The CDR3 length is 15 residues. CDR3 amino acids: CASSLAGANTGELFF. CDR3 nucleotides: TGTGCCAGCAGCTTAGCGGGGGCTAACACCGGGGAGCTGTTTTTT.

The V and J genes are TRBV11-2 and TRBJ2-7, with 7 bases fitting TRBD2. The germline gives CDR1 SGHAT, CDR2 FQNNGV. The V gene end was trimmed by 4 bases and the J gene end by 1 base; junction bases not matched to a gene: 13. The CDR3 extends over 17 amino acids. For the CDR3, the DNA is TGTGCCAGCAGCTCCCCGACTAGCAGTCTTGGTTCCTACGAGCAGTACTTC. Protein product: CASSSPTSSLGSYEQYF.

The J gene is TRBJ2-5, the V gene TRBV19, with TRBD1 matching 7 bases. After removal of 3 bases from V and 1 base from J, the junction contained 20 bases not matched to a gene. CDR3 length: 20 residues. The V gene's germline CDR1 is LNHDA and CDR2 SQIVND (reference sequence). The CDR3 nucleotides read TGTGCCAGTAGTATTCAACCTGGGCAGGGGGTGGGGACCGTCCAAGAGACCCAGTACTTC. It codes for CASSIQPGQGVGTVQETQYF.

The gene calls are TRBV5-4 and TRBJ2-1, with 9 nucleotides matching TRBD1. The J segment lost 2 bases and the V segment lost 4 bases, leaving 4 bases of the junction unmatched. The CDR3 covers 15 residues. Germline V CDR1 and CDR2: SGHNT, YYREEE (reference sequence). CDR3 bases: TGTGCCAGCAGCCCCGGGACAGGGACCTACAATGAGCAGTTCTTC. It codes for CASSPGTGTYNEQFF.

The J gene is TRBJ1-6, the V gene TRBV19, with D perhaps TRBD1 (5 bases). Germline V gives CDR1 LNHDA, CDR2 SQIVND (reference sequence). CDR3 size: 12 residues. Trimming pared 7 bases from V and 10 bases from J, leaving 11 bases between. This CDR3 reads CASTGGRSPLHF. The CDR3 nucleotides are TGTGCCAGTACTGGGGGTAGGTCACCCCTCCACTTT.

This clone was seen a single time. The chain carries TRBV6-1 and TRBJ2-2; 12 bases are shared with TRBD2. The CDR3 sequence is 16 residues long. The germline gives CDR1 MNHNS, CDR2 SASEGT. V shed 1 base, J shed 6 bases, and the junction held 3 bases outside the gene matches. For the CDR3, the DNA is TGTGCCAGCAGTGAAGGGACTAGCGGGGTCCCCGGGGAGCTGTTTTTT. This codes for CASSEGTSGVPGELFF.

The rearrangement uses TRBV5-1 and TRBJ1-3, with TRBD1 matching over 8 bases. The CDR3 runs to 18 residues. Germline V gene lookup returns CDR1 SGHRS and CDR2 YFSETQ. J gave up 4 bases and V 3 bases, and 15 bases lay outside the gene matches. The CDR3 DNA follows: TGCGCCAGCAGCTACAACCTCGAAGGACAGGGACCAGGAAACACCATATATTTT. Translation: CASSYNLEGQGPGNTIYF.

This clone was counted once. The chain couples TRBV6-1 to TRBJ1-6; 7 nucleotides line up with TRBD1. This CDR3 comprises 16 residues. The germline gives CDR1 MNHNS, CDR2 SASEGT. Trimming cost V 4 bases and J 7 bases; bases outside gene matches: 10. CDR3 protein: CASSGPPTGTNSPLHF. The CDR3 DNA sequence: TGTGCCAGCAGTGGCCCTCCGACAGGGACCAATTCACCCCTCCACTTT.

V is TRBV7-2 and J is TRBJ2-1; possibly TRBD2 for D (5 bases). CDR1 and CDR2 from the germline V gene are SGHTA and FQGNSA. The CDR3 totals 15 residues. V was shortened by 1 base and J by 10 bases, with 17 bases between the two germline ends. The CDR3 bases are TGTGCCAGCAGCTTAGGAGGCGGGTCATTTCGAGAGCAGTTCTTC. Protein: CASSLGGGSFREQFF.